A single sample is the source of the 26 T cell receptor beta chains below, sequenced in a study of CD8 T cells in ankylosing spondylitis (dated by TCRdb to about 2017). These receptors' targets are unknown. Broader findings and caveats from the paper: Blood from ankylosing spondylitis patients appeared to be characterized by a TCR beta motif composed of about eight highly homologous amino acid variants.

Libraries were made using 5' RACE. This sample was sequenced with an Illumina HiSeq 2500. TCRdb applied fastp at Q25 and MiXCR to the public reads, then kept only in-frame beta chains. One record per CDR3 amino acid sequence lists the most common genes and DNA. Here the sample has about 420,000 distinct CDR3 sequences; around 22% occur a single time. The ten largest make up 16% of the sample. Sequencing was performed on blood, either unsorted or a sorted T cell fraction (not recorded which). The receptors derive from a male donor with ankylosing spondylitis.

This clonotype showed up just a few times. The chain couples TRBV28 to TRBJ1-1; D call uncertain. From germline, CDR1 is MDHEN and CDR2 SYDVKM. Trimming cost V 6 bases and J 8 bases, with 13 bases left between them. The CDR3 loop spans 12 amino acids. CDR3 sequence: CASRQPGSEAFF. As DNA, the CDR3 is TGTGCCAGCAGACAGCCCGGTTCGGAAGCTTTCTTT.

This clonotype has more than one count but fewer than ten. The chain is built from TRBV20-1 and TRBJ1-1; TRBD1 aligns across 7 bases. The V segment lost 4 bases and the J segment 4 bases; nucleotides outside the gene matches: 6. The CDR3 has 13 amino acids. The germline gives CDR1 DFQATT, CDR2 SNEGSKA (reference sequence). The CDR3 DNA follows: TGCAGTGCTAACAGGGGTGGGGCCACTGAAGCTTTCTTT. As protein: CSANRGGATEAFF.

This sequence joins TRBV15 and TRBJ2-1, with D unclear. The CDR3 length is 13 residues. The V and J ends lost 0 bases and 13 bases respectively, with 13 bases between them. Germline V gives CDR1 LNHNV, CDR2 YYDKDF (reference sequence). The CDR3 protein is CATSRDPGRPQFF. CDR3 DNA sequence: TGTGCCACCAGCAGAGATCCAGGCCGACCTCAGTTCTTC.

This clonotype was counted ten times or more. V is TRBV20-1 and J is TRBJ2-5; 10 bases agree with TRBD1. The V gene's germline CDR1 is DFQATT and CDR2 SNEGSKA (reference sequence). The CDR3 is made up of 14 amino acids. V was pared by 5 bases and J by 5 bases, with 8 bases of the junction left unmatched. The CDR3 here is CSAQDRGAIETQYF. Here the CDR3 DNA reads TGCAGTGCTCAGGACAGGGGGGCAATCGAGACCCAGTACTTC.

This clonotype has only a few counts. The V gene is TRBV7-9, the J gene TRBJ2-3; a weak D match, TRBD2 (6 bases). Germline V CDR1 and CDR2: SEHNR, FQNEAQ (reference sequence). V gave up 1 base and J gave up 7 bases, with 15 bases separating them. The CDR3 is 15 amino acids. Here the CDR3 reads CASSLDAGAGYTQYF. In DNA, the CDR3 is TGTGCCAGCAGCTTAGATGCGGGCGCGGGGTATACGCAGTATTTT.

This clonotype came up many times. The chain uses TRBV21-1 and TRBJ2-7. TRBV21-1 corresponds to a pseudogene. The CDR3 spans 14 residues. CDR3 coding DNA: TGTGCCAGCAGCACCAGCAGCACATCCTACGAGCAGTACTTC. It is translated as CASSTSSTSYEQYF.

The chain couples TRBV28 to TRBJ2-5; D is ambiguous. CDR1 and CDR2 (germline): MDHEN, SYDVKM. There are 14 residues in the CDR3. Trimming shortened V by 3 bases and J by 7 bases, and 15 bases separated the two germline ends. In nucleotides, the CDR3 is TGTGCCAGCAGTTTCGTCCGGACCCAACGGACCCAGTACTTC. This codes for CASSFVRTQRTQYF.

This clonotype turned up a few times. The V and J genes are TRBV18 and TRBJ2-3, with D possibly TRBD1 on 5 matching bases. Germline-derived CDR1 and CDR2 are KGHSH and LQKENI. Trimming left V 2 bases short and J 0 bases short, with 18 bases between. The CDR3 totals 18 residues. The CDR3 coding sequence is TGTGCCAGCTCACCAAATTCGATCAACAGGTTAAGCACAGATACGCAGTATTTT. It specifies CASSPNSINRLSTDTQYF.

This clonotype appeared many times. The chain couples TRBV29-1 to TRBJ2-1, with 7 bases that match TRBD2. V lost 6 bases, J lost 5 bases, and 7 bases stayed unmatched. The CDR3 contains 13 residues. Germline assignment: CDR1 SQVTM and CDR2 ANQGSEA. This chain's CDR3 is CSVAWEGDNEQFF. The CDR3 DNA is TGCAGCGTCGCGTGGGAGGGTGACAATGAGCAGTTCTTC.

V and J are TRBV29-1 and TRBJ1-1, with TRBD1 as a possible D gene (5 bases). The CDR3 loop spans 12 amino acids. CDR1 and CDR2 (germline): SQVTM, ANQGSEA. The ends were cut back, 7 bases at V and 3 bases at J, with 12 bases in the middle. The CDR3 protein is CSGGWGDTEAFF. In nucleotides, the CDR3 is TGCAGCGGGGGTTGGGGGGACACTGAAGCTTTCTTT.

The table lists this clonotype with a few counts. In nucleotides, the CDR3 is TGTGCCAGCAGGAAAGCCGGGACTAGCGGGAGGGCCTTCTACAATGAGCAGTTCTTC. It translates to CASRKAGTSGRAFYNEQFF. V usage is TRBV12-3 or TRBV12-4 and J usage is TRBJ2-1; 16 bases agree with TRBD2. V dropped 6 bases and J dropped 3; count of bases not matched to a gene: 11. There are 19 residues in the CDR3.

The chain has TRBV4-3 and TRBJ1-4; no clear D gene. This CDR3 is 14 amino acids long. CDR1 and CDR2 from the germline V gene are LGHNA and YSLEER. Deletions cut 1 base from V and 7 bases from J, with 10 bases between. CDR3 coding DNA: TGCGCCAGCAGCCAAGTATGGCGGAGTGAAAAACTGTTTTTT. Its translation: CASSQVWRSEKLFF.

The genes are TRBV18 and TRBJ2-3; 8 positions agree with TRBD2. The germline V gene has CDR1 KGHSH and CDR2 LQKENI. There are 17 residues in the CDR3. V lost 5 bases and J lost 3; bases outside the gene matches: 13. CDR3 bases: TGTGCCAGCTCAGCCCGACGGGGGGGGCAGAGGACAGATACGCAGTATTTT. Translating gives CASSARRGGQRTDTQYF.

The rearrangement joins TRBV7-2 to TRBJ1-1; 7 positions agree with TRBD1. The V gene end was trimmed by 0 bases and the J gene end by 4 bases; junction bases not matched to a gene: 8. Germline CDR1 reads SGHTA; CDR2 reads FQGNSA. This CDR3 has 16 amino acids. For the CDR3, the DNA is TGTGCCAGCAGCTTAGCGGCAGGGGGGTCGAGCACTGAAGCTTTCTTT. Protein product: CASSLAAGGSSTEAFF.

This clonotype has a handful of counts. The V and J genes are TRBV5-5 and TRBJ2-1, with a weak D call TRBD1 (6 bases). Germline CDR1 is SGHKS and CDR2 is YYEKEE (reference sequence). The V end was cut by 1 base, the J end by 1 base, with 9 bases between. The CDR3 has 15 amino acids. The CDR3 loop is CASSLPRGSYNEQFF. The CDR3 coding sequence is TGTGCCAGCAGCTTGCCCAGGGGATCCTACAATGAGCAGTTCTTC.

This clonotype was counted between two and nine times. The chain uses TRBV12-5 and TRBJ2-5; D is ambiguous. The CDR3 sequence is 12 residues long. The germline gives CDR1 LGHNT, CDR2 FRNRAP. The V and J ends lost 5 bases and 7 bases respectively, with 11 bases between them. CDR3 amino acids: CASGQRVGTQYF. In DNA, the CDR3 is TGTGCTAGTGGTCAGCGAGTCGGGACCCAGTACTTC.

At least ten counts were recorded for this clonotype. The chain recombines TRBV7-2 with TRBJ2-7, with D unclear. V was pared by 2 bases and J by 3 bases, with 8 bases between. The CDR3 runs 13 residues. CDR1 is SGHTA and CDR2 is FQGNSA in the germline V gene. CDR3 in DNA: TGTGCCAGCAGCTTAAACACTTACTACGAGCAGTACTTC. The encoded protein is CASSLNTYYEQYF.

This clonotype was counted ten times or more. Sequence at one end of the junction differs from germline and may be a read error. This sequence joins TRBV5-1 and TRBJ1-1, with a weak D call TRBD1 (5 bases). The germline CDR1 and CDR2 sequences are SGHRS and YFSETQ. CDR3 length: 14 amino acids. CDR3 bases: TGTGCCAGCAGCTTAGGCGGGGGGAACACTGAAGCTTTCTTT. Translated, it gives CASSLGGGNTEAFF.

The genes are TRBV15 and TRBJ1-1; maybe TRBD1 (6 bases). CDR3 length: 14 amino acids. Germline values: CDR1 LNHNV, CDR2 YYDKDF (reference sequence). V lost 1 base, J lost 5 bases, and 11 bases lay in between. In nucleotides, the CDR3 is TGTGCCACCAGCAGAGTAGGGGGAGGAACTGAAGCTTTCTTT. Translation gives CATSRVGGGTEAFF. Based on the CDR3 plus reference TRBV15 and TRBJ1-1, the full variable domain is DAMVIQNPRYQVTQFGKPVTLSCSQTLNHNVMYWYQQKSSQAPKLLFHYYDKDFNNEADTPDNFQSRRPNTSFCFLDIRSPGLGDTAMYLCATSRVGGGTEAFFGQGTRLTVV.

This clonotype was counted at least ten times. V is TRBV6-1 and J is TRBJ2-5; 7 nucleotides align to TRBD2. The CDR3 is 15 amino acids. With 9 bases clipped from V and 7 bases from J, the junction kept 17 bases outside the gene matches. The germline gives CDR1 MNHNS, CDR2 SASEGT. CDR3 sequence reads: CASHTGGGPFMTQYF. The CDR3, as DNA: TGTGCCAGTCATACTGGGGGAGGGCCCTTTATGACCCAGTACTTC.

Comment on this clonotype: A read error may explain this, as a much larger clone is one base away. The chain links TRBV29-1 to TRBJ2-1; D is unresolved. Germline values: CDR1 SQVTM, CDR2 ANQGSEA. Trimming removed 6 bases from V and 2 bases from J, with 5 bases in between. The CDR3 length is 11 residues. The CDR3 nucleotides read TGCAGCGTCGACACCTACAATGAGCAGTTCTTC. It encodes CSVDTYNEQFF.

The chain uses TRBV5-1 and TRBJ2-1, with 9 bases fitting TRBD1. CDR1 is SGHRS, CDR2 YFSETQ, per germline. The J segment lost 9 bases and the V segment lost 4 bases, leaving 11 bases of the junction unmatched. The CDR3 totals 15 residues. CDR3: CASSISQGAQSEQFF. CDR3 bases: TGCGCCAGCAGCATTTCACAGGGGGCGCAAAGTGAGCAGTTCTTC.

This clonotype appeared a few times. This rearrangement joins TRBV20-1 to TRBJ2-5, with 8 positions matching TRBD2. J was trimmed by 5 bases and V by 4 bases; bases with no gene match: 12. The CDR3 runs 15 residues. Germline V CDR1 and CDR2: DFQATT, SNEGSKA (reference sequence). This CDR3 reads CSANGPAGDEETQYF. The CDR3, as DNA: TGCAGTGCTAACGGACCAGCGGGAGATGAGGAGACCCAGTACTTC.

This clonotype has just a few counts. CDR3 residues: CASSYGGLEGELFF. CDR3 DNA: TGTGCCAGCAGTTACGGGGGGCTCGAAGGGGAGCTGTTTTTT. The chain uses TRBV6-5 and TRBJ2-2; either TRBD1 or TRBD2 may fit D (6 bases each). V gave up 2 bases and J gave up 8 bases, with 12 bases separating them. This CDR3 has 14 amino acids. CDR1 is MNHEY, CDR2 SVGAGI, per germline.

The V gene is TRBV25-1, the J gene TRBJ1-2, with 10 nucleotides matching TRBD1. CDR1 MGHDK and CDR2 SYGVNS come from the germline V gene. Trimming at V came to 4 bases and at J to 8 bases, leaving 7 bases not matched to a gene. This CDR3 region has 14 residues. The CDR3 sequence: CASSGDRGFRGYTF. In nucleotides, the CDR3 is TGTGCCAGCAGTGGGGACAGGGGTTTTCGGGGCTACACCTTC.

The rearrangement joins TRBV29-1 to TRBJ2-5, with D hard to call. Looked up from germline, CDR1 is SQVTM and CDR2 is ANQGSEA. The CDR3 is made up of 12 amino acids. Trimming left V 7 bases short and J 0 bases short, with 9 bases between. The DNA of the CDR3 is TGCAGCGCTGAGCCGCACCAAGAGACCCAGTACTTC. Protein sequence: CSAEPHQETQYF.